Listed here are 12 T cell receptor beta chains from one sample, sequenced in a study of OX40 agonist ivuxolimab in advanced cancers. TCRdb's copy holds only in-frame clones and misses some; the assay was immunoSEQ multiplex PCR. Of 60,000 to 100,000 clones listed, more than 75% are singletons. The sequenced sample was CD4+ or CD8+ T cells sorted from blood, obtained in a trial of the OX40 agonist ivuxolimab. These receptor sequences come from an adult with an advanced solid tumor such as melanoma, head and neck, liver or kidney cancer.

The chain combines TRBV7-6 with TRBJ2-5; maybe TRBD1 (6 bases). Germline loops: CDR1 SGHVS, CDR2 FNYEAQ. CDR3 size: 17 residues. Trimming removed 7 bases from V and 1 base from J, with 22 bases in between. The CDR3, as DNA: TGTGCCAGCACCAAGGGGGTGGGCAGGGGAAGCCAAGAGACCCAGTACTTC. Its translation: CASTKGVGRGSQETQYF.

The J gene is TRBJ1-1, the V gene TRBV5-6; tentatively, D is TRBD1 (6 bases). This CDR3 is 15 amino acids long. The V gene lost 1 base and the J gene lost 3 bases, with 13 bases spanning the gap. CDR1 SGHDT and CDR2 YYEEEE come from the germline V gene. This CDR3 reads CASSLLPGEDTEAFF. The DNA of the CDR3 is TGTGCCAGCAGCTTGTTGCCAGGGGAGGACACTGAAGCTTTCTTT.

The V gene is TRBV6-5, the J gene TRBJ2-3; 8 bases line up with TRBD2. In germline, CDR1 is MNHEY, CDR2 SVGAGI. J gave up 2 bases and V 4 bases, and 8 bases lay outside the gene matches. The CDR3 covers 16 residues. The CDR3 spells CASSLRGGRVTDTQYF. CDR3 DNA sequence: TGTGCCAGCAGTTTACGGGGGGGCCGGGTCACAGATACGCAGTATTTT.

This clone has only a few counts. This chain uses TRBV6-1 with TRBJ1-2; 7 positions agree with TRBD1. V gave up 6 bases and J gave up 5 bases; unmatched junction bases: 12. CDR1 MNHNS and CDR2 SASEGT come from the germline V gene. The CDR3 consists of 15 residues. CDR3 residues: CASRPDGTATYGYTF. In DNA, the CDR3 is TGTGCCAGCAGGCCAGACGGGACAGCAACTTATGGCTACACCTTC.

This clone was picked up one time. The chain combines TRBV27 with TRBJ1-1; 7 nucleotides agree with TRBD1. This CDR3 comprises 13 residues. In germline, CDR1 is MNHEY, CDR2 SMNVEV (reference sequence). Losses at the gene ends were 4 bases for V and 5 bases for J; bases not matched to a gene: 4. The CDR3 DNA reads TGTGCCAGCAGTTCGTCGACAGGGACTGAAGCTTTCTTT. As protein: CASSSSTGTEAFF.

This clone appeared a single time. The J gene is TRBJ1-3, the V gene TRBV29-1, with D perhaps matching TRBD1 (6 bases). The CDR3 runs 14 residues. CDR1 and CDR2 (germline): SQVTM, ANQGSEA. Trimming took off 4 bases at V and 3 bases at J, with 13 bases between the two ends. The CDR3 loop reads CSVAVQGIGNTIYF. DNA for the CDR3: TGCAGCGTTGCAGTACAGGGTATTGGAAACACCATATATTTT.

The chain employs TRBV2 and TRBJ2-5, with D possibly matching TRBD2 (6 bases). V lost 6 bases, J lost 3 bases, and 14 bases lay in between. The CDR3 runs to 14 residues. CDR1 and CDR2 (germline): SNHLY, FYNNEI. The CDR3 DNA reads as TGTGCCAGCAGACCCGGGACTGTGGAAGAGACCCAGTACTTC. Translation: CASRPGTVEETQYF.

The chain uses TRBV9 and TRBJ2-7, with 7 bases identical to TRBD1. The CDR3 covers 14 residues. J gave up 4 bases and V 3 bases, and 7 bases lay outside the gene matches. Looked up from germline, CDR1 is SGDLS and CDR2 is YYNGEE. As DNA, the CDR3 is TGTGCCAGCAGCGCAGAAGTGACAGGGTACGAGCAGTACTTC. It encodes CASSAEVTGYEQYF.

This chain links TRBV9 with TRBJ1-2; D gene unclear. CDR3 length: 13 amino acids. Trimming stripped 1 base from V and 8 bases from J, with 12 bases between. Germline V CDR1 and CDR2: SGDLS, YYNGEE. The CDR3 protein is CASSVTSQGGYTF. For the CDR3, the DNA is TGTGCCAGCAGCGTAACCTCCCAAGGAGGCTACACCTTC.

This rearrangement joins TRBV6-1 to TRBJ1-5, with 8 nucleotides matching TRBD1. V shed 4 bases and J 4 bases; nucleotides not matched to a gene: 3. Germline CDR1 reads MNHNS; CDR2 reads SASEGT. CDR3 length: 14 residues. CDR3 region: CASSGTGQNQPQHF. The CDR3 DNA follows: TGTGCCAGCAGTGGGACAGGGCAAAATCAGCCCCAGCATTTT.

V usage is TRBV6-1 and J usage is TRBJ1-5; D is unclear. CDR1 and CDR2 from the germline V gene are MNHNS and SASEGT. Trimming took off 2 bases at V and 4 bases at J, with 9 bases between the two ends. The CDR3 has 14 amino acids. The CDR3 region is CASSESPGNQPQHF. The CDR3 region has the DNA TGTGCCAGCAGTGAAAGTCCGGGTAATCAGCCCCAGCATTTT.

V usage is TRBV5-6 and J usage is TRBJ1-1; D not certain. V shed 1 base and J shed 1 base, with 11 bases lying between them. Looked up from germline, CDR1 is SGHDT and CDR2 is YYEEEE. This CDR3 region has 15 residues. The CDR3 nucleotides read TGTGCCAGCAGCTTGTTACGGGGTGGGAACACTGAAGCTTTCTTT. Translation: CASSLLRGGNTEAFF.